The entry below describes one T cell receptor beta chain. Its antigen is still unknown. The sample belongs to a study of radiotherapy plus CTLA-4 blockade in lung cancer. Study-level points and caveats: Subsequent to radiotherapy plus ipilimumab, tumor-derived TCR clones underwent expansion in blood.

Produced via immunoSEQ multiplex PCR; TCRdb's table is partial and in-frame only. The repertoire holds 70,000 to 95,000 clones, with around nine tenths as singletons. V was shortened by 0 bases and J by 2 bases, with 11 bases between the two germline ends. Germline values: CDR1 LNHNV, CDR2 YYDKDF (reference sequence). The CDR3 covers 15 residues. The chain couples TRBV15 to TRBJ2-7; D may match TRBD1 or TRBD2 (5 bases each). The sequences come from peripheral blood, collected from a patient treated with radiotherapy plus ipilimumab. This receptor was taken from a human donor with non-small cell lung cancer that progressed on radiotherapy plus ipilimumab. CDR3 residues: CATSREGPPTYEQYF. In nucleotides, the CDR3 is TGTGCCACCAGCAGAGAGGGACCACCGACCTACGAGCAGTACTTC.